This TCR beta chain was captured by sequencing in a study of OX40 agonist ivuxolimab in advanced cancers. Looking at the study overall: Each patient was given ivuxolimab into a vein every 2 weeks, at 0.01 to 10 mg/kg. Therapy given before enrollment (anti-PD-1, anti-PD-L1 or anti-CTLA-4) was allowed, and roughly 42% had some.

V lost 5 bases to trimming and J lost 3 bases; unmatched junction nucleotides: 1. Germline V gene data show CDR1 as MNHEY and CDR2 as SVGAGI. This CDR3 has 14 residues. General study results and limits: Relative to CD4+, CD8+ T cells held more expanded clones on average.

With regard to this clone: Its target is not known.

The assay was immunoSEQ multiplex PCR, and TCRdb's table has in-frame clones only and misses some. The table includes 65,000 to 100,000 clones, approximately 94% detected once. The source material was CD4+ or CD8+ T cells sorted from blood, sampled in a trial of the OX40 agonist ivuxolimab. The rearrangement joins TRBV6-5 to TRBJ2-7, with 13 bases matching TRBD2. The sequence was collected from an adult with an advanced solid tumor such as melanoma, head and neck, liver or kidney cancer. CDR3 bases: TGTGCCAGCAGTGGGACTAGCGGGATCTACGAGCAGTACTTC. Its protein product is CASSGTSGIYEQYF.